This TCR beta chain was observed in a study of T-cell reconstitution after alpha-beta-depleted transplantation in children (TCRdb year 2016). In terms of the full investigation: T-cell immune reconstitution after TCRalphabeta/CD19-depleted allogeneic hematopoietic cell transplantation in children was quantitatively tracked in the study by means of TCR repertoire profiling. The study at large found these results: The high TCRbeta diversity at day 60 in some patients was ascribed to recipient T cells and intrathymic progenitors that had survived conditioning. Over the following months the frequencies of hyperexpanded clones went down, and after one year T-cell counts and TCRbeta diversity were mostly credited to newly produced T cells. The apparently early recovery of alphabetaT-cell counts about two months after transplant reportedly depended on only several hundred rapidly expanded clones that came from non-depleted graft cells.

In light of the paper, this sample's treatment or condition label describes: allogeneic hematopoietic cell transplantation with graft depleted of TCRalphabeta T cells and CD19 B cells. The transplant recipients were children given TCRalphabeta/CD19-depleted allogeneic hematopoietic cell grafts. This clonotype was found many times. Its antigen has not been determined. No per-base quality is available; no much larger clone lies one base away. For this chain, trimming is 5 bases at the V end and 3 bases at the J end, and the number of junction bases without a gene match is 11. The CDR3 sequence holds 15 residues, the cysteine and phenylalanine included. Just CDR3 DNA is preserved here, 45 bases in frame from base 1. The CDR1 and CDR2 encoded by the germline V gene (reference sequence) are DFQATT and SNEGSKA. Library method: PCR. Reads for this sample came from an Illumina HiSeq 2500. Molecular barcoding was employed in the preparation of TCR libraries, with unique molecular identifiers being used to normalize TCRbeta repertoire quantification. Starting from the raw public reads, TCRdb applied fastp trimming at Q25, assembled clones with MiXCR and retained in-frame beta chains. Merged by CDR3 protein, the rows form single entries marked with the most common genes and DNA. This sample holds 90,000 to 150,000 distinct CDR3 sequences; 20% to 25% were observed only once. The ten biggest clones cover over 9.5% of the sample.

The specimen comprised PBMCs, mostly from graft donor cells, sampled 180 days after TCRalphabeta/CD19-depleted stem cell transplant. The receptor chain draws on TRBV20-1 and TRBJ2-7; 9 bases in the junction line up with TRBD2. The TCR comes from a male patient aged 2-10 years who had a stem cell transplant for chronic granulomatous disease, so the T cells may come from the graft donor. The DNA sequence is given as TGCAGTGCTCTAACTTGGCTAGCGGGGAGCTACGAGCAGTACTTC. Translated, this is CSALTWLAGSYEQYF.